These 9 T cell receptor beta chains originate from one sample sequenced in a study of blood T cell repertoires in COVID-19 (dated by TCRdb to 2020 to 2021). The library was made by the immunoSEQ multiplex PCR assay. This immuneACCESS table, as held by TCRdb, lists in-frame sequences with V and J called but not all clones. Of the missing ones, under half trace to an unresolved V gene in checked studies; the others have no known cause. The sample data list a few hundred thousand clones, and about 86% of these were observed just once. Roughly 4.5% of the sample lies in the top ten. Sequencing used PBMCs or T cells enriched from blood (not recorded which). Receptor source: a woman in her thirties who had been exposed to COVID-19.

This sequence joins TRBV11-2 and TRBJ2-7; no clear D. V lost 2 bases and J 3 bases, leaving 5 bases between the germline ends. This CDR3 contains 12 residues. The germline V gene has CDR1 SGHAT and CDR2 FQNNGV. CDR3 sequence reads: CASSLSVYEQYF. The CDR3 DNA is TGTGCCAGCAGCTTATCAGTCTACGAGCAGTACTTC.

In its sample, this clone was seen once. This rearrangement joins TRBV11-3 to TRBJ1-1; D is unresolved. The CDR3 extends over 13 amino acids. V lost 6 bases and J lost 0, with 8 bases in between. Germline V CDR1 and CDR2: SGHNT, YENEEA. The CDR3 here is CASRQEVNTEAFF. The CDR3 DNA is TGTGCCAGCAGGCAAGAGGTGAACACTGAAGCTTTCTTT.

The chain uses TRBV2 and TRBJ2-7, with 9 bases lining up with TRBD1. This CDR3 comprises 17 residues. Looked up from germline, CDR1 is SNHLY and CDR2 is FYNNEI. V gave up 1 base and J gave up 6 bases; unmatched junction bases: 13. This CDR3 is CASSEDRDRDSLGEQYF. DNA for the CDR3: TGTGCCAGCAGTGAAGACCGGGACAGGGATTCGCTAGGCGAGCAGTACTTC.

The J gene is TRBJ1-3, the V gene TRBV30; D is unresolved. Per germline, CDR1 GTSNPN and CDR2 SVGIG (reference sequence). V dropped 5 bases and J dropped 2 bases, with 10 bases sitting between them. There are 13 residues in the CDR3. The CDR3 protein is CAWRPSPGNTIYF. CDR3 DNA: TGTGCCTGGCGCCCTAGTCCTGGAAACACCATATATTTT. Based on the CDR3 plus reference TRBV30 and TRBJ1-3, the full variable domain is SQTIHQWPATLVQPVGSPLSLECTVEGTSNPNLYWYRQAAGRGLQLLFYSVGIGQISSEVPQNLSASRPQDRQFILSSKKLLLSDSGFYLCAWRPSPGNTIYFGEGSWLTVV.

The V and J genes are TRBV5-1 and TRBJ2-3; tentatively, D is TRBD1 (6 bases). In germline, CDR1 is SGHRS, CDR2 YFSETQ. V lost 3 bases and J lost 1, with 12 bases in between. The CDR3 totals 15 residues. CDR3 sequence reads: CASSSSAGGTDTQYF. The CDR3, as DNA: TGCGCCAGCAGCTCGTCGGCAGGGGGCACAGATACGCAGTATTTT.

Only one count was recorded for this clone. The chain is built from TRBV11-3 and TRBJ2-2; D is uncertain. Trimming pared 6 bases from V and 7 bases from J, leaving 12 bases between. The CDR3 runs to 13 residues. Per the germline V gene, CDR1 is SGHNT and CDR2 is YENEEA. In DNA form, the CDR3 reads TGTGCCAGCAGGGTCGAACTTGGCGGGGAGCTGTTTTTT. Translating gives CASRVELGGELFF. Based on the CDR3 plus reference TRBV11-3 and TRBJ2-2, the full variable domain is EAGVVQSPRYKIIEKKQPVAFWCNPISGHNTLYWYLQNLGQGPELLIRYENEEAVDDSQLPKDRFSAERLKGVDSTLKIQPAELGDSAVYLCASRVELGGELFFGEGSRLTVL.

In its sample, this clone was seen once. CDR3 nucleotides: TGTGCCAGCAGCTTGGACCTGACAGGGGGTCGTGGCTACACCTTC. It is translated as CASSLDLTGGRGYTF. The V call is TRBV5-4, the J call TRBJ1-2; 9 bases map to TRBD1. Germline V lookup: CDR1 SGHNT, CDR2 YYREEE (reference sequence). With 0 bases clipped from V and 7 bases from J, the junction kept 7 bases outside the gene matches. This CDR3 contains 15 residues.

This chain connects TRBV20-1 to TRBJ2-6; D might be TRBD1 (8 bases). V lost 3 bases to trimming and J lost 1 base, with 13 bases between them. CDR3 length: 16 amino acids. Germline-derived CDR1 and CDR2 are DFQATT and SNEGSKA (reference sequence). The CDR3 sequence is CSASIQGGSGANVLTF. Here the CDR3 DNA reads TGCAGTGCTAGTATACAGGGGGGGTCTGGGGCCAACGTCCTGACTTTC.

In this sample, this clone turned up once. The CDR3 DNA is TGTGCCAGTAGTATTTTTGGACAAAAGGGCACTGAAGCTTTCTTT. Translation gives CASSIFGQKGTEAFF. The J gene is TRBJ1-1, the V gene TRBV19, with D possibly matching TRBD1 (5 bases). The V gene lost 3 bases and the J gene lost 4 bases, with 15 bases spanning the gap. CDR1 LNHDA and CDR2 SQIVND come from the germline V gene (reference sequence). The CDR3 loop spans 15 amino acids.